A selection of T cell receptor beta chains follows, all from one sample in a study of T cell responses to AZD1222 COVID-19 vaccine. TCRdb's copy holds only in-frame clones and misses some; the assay was immunoSEQ multiplex PCR. The table shows 100,000 to 150,000 clones, with about 93% occurring only once. The sample here was peripheral blood, taken on day 0 of AZD1222 vaccination. All receptors derive from an adult in good health. CDR3s include the opening cysteine and the closing phenylalanine or tryptophan. Fields, in order: J gene, clone size, D gene, V gene, CDR3 DNA, CDR3 protein. D genes are given only for firm matches. For some rows the clone size is stated as once, few or many, or as a class when expanded; others skip it.

TRBJ1-5 | - | - | TRBV4-2 | TGTGCCAGCAGCAGGACCCGCAATCAGCCCCAGCATTTT | CASSRTRNQPQHF
TRBJ1-2 | - | - | TRBV30 | TGTGCCTGGAGTGTACGTAGGACGGATGGTGGCTACACCTTC | CAWSVRRTDGGYTF
TRBJ1-5 | - | - | TRBV9 | TGTGCCAGCAGCGTAGGGGGGCAGGGTGGTCAGCCCCAGCATTTT | CASSVGGQGGQPQHF
TRBJ2-1 | - | TRBD2 | TRBV15 | TGTGCCACCAGCGCGCGATACACTAGCGGGAGGGCCAGTAATGAGCAGTTCTTC | CATSARYTSGRASNEQFF
TRBJ2-1 | - | - | TRBV7-2 | TGTGCCAGCAGCCGTAATGCAGCGGGTTCCTACAATGAGCAGTTCTTC | CASSRNAAGSYNEQFF
TRBJ1-2 | once | TRBD1 | TRBV3-1/TRBV3-2 | TGTGCCAGCAGCCCGTCGGACAGGGGGAATGGCTACACCTTC | CASSPSDRGNGYTF
TRBJ1-1 | - | - | TRBV27 | TGTGCCAGCAGTCTTACAGAGGGCACTGAAGCTTTCTTT | CASSLTEGTEAFF
TRBJ2-7 | - | - | TRBV14 | TGTGCCAGCAGCTTAGGATACGAGCAGTACTTC | CASSLGYEQYF
TRBJ1-4 | - | - | TRBV6-5 | TGTGCCAGCAGTTCCGGCTTTGGGAGGGTAGTTGAAAAACTGTTTTTT | CASSSGFGRVVEKLFF
TRBJ1-2 | - | - | TRBV28 | TGTGCCAGCAGTTTAGCCGGGACCTCCGTTCATGGCTACACCTTC | CASSLAGTSVHGYTF
TRBJ1-4 | - | - | TRBV19 | TGTGCCAGTACTCCGGACGGAAACGAAAAACTGTTTTTT | CASTPDGNEKLFF
TRBJ1-4 | - | - | TRBV29-1 | TGCAGCGTTAGGCCAGCAACTAATGAAAAACTGTTTTTT | CSVRPATNEKLFF
TRBJ2-1 | - | - | TRBV7-9 | TGTGCCAGCAGCCCGACCTACAATGAGCAGTTCTTC | CASSPTYNEQFF
TRBJ1-2 | once | - | TRBV13 | TGTGCCAGCGAAACCCCCGGACATTTCTATGGCTACACCTTC | CASETPGHFYGYTF
TRBJ1-6 | - | - | TRBV9 | TGTGCCAGCAGCGTAGAGGGATCAGGGCCCCTCCACTTT | CASSVEGSGPLHF
TRBJ1-5 | - | - | TRBV30 | TGTGCCTTCAGGACTGTAGTAAATCAGCCCCAGCATTTT | CAFRTVVNQPQHF
TRBJ2-1 | - | - | TRBV24-1 | TGTGCCACCAGTGACCGGGGGACCTCCTACAATGAGCAGTTCTTC | CATSDRGTSYNEQFF
TRBJ2-7 | - | - | TRBV7-3 | TGTGCCAGCCCCCACCTAGCGACAGGTCCTTACGAGCAGTACTTC | CASPHLATGPYEQYF
TRBJ1-3 | - | - | TRBV6-1 | TGTGCCAGCAGTGAAATGGGCTTCTCTGGAAACACCATATATTTT | CASSEMGFSGNTIYF
TRBJ1-6 | - | TRBD1 | TRBV7-9 | TGTGCCAGCAGCTTAGTACAGGGGCCATCTTCACCCCTCCACTTT | CASSLVQGPSSPLHF
TRBJ2-1 | - | TRBD2 | TRBV6-5 | TGTGCCAGCAGTTACAGCGGGACCTTTAACAATGAGCAGTTCTTC | CASSYSGTFNNEQFF
TRBJ2-2 | - | - | TRBV7-9 | TGTGCCAGCAGCTTAGGGGCGGGGAGCTACACCGGGGAGCTGTTTTTT | CASSLGAGSYTGELFF